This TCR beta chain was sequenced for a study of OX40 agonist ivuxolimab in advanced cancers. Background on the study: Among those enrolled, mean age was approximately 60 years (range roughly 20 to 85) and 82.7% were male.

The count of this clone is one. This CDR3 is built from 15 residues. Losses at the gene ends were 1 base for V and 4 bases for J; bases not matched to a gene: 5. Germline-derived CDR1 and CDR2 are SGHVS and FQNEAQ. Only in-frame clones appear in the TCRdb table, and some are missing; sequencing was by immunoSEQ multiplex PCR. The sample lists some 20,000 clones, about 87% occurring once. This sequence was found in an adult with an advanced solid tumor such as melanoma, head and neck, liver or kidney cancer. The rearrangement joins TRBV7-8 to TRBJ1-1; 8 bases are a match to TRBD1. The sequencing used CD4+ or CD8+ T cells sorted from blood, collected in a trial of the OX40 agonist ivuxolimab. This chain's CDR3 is CASSLDRGYLTEAFF. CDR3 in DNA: TGTGCCAGCAGCTTAGACAGGGGGTATCTCACTGAAGCTTTCTTT.